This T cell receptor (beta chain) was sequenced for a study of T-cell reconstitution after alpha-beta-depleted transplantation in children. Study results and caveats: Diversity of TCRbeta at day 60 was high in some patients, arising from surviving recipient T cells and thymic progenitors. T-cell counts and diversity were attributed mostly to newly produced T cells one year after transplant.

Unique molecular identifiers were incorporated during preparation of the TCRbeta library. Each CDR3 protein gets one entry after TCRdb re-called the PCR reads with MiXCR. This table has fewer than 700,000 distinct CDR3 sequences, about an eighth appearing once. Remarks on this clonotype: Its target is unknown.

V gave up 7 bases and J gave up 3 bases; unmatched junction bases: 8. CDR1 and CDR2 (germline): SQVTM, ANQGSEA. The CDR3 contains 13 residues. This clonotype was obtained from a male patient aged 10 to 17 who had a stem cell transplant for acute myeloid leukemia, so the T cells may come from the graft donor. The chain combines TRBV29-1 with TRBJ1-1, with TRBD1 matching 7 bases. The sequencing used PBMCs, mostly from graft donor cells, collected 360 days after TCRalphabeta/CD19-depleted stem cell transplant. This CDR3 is CSGGQVGDTEAFF. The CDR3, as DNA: TGCAGCGGCGGACAGGTGGGGGACACTGAAGCTTTCTTT.